Following are 26 T cell receptor beta chains from one sample sequenced in a study of blood T cell repertoires in COVID-19 (dated by TCRdb to about 2020). The library was produced with the immunoSEQ multiplex PCR assay. TCRdb took over this immuneACCESS table, retaining in-frame rearrangements with V and J assigned. Such tables are incomplete; in checked studies, under half of the missing clones stem from an unresolved V gene, and the remainder is unexplained. Recorded for this sample are 170,000 or so clones; 65% to 90% of them occurred a single time. About 9.7% of the sample is held by the ten biggest clonotypes. Sequencing input: peripheral blood. The receptors come from a man aged 45-65 years with active or convalescent COVID-19.

This rearrangement joins TRBV30 to TRBJ1-5; D is unclear. The V end lost 3 bases, the J end lost 4 bases, and 13 bases lay between the germline ends. The germline gives CDR1 GTSNPN, CDR2 SVGIG (reference sequence). The CDR3 length is 14 residues. The CDR3 nucleotides are TGTGCCTGGAGCCTCGACATCTGGAATCAGCCCCAGCATTTT. Translation: CAWSLDIWNQPQHF.

The chain couples TRBV5-6 to TRBJ1-4; the match to TRBD1 covers 9 bases. Trimming at V came to 4 bases and at J to 4 bases, leaving 8 bases not matched to a gene. This CDR3 is 16 amino acids long. The germline V gene encodes CDR1 SGHDT and CDR2 YYEEEE. The DNA of the CDR3 is TGTGCCAGCAGCACCGGACAGGGGAGATTTAATGAAAAACTGTTTTTT. This encodes CASSTGQGRFNEKLFF.

This rearrangement joins TRBV12-5 to TRBJ2-7, with a tentative D call TRBD1 (6 bases). Germline V gene lookup returns CDR1 LGHNT and CDR2 FRNRAP. The CDR3 spans 12 residues. Trimming removed 6 bases at V and 9 bases at J, with 15 bases between. The CDR3 nucleotides are TGTGCTAGTGGCCAAAGGACAGACAGGCAGTACTTC. It is translated as CASGQRTDRQYF.

CDR3 in DNA: TGTGCCAGCAGCTTACCTTCACTAGCGGGAGACGCAGACACCGGGGAGCTGTTTTTT. Residues: CASSLPSLAGDADTGELFF. This chain uses TRBV7-3 with TRBJ2-2; 11 bases are shared with TRBD2. Germline CDR1 and CDR2: SGHTA and FQGTGA. The CDR3 totals 19 residues. Trimming cost V 2 bases and J 3 bases; bases outside gene matches: 11.

The rearrangement links TRBV5-1 to TRBJ2-6, with TRBD1 as a possible D gene (6 bases). The CDR3 contains 15 residues. Trimming took 2 bases from V and 1 from J, leaving 7 bases between them. From germline, CDR1 is SGHRS and CDR2 YFSETQ. This chain's CDR3 is CASSLQGSGANVLTF. The CDR3 nucleotides are TGCGCCAGCAGCTTACAGGGTTCTGGGGCCAACGTCCTGACTTTC.

This clone was detected only a few times. The rearrangement uses TRBV5-1 and TRBJ1-2; 9 nucleotides agree with TRBD1. This CDR3 is 14 amino acids long. Trimming cost V 3 bases and J 6 bases; bases outside gene matches: 6. CDR1 SGHRS and CDR2 YFSETQ come from the germline V gene. CDR3 DNA sequence: TGCGCCAGCAGCTATTCGACAGGGGGAAATGGCTACACCTTC. The encoded protein is CASSYSTGGNGYTF.

This clone was observed a handful of times. The CDR3 loop reads CAWSVPGGNTGELFF. In DNA form, the CDR3 reads TGTGCCTGGAGTGTACCCGGAGGGAACACCGGGGAGCTGTTTTTT. The rearrangement links TRBV30 to TRBJ2-2, with D perhaps matching TRBD2 (5 bases). The CDR3 runs to 15 residues. The germline gives CDR1 GTSNPN, CDR2 SVGIG (reference sequence). V was clipped by 0 bases and J by 1 base, with 9 bases between them.

The genes are TRBV6-6 and TRBJ1-2; 7 nucleotides match TRBD1. The CDR3 spans 11 residues. Losses at the gene ends were 5 bases for V and 9 bases for J; bases not matched to a gene: 3. Germline loops: CDR1 MNHNY, CDR2 SVGAGI (reference sequence). In nucleotides, the CDR3 is TGTGCCAGCAGTACAGGGGAACGCTACACCTTC. It yields the protein CASSTGERYTF.

This clone was observed once. The genes are TRBV6-5 and TRBJ2-7; 7 bases are a match to TRBD1. In germline, CDR1 is MNHEY, CDR2 SVGAGI. The CDR3 has 13 residues. With V trimmed by 6 bases and J by 3 bases, 5 bases remained unmatched. In DNA, the CDR3 is TGTGCCAGCAGCCCCGGACAGGTCTACGAGCAGTACTTC. This sequence encodes CASSPGQVYEQYF.

The chain recombines TRBV28 with TRBJ1-4; 8 positions agree with TRBD1. This CDR3 has 14 residues. Germline lookup yields CDR1 MDHEN and CDR2 SYDVKM. V lost 3 bases, J lost 8 bases, and 5 bases stayed unmatched. CDR3 in DNA: TGTGCCAGCAGTTTCGGACAGGGACAGGAAAAACTGTTTTTT. Its translation is CASSFGQGQEKLFF.

The chain recombines TRBV27 with TRBJ2-6, with D possibly matching TRBD2 (5 bases). Germline loops: CDR1 MNHEY, CDR2 SMNVEV (reference sequence). The length of the CDR3 is 14 residues. V lost 5 bases and J lost 1, with 6 bases in between. The CDR3 DNA reads TGTGCCAGCAGTGGGGAGTCTGGGGCCAACGTCCTGACTTTC. Protein: CASSGESGANVLTF.

The J gene is TRBJ1-3, the V gene TRBV7-3; no clear D. Per germline, CDR1 SGHTA and CDR2 FQGTGA. V lost 5 bases to trimming and J lost 0 bases, with 11 bases between them. This CDR3 comprises 15 residues. This CDR3 is CASSPTGDSGNTIYF. In DNA, the CDR3 is TGTGCCAGCAGCCCTACCGGGGACTCTGGAAACACCATATATTTT.

This clone showed up just a few times. The chain carries TRBV10-3 and TRBJ2-5; TRBD2 matches at 12 bases. The CDR3 loop spans 19 amino acids. Per germline, CDR1 ENHRY and CDR2 SYGVKD. With 0 bases clipped from V and 5 bases from J, the junction kept 13 bases outside the gene matches. The CDR3 protein is CAISESSLAGGVGGETQYF. For the CDR3, the DNA is TGTGCCATCAGTGAGTCGTCACTAGCGGGAGGCGTTGGGGGTGAGACCCAGTACTTC.

The rearrangement joins TRBV29-1 to TRBJ2-3, with D hard to call. V shed 6 bases and J shed 3 bases, with 4 bases lying between them. The CDR3 length is 10 residues. Germline lookup yields CDR1 SQVTM and CDR2 ANQGSEA. Here the CDR3 DNA reads TGCAGCGTGAGGACAGATACGCAGTATTTT. Translation gives CSVRTDTQYF.

CDR3: CASGGGSGGADTQYF. Here the CDR3 DNA reads TGTGCCAGCGGAGGCGGATCGGGGGGGGCAGATACGCAGTATTTT. V usage is TRBV28 and J usage is TRBJ2-3; TRBD2 aligns across 8 bases. Germline CDR1 reads MDHEN; CDR2 reads SYDVKM. The J segment lost 4 bases and the V segment lost 8 bases, leaving 11 bases of the junction unmatched. The CDR3 has 15 amino acids.

CDR3 nucleotides: TGTGCCAGCAGCCGACAGGAGCAAGAGACCCAGTACTTC. Its protein is CASSRQEQETQYF. V and J are TRBV11-1 and TRBJ2-5, with D perhaps TRBD1 (6 bases). This CDR3 has 13 residues. The germline V and J ends were trimmed by 5 bases and 2 bases, with 9 bases remaining between them. The germline V gene has CDR1 SGHAT and CDR2 FQDESV (reference sequence).

The chain links TRBV3-1 (or the pseudogene TRBV3-2) to TRBJ2-2; D is possibly TRBD2 (6 bases). This CDR3 region has 15 residues. Germline CDR1 reads LGHDT; CDR2 reads YNNKEL (reference sequence). Trimming left V 0 bases short and J 5 bases short, with 10 bases between. The CDR3: CASSQDIRGTGELFF. DNA of the CDR3: TGTGCCAGCAGCCAAGATATACGGGGGACCGGGGAGCTGTTTTTT.

A few counts support this clone. The chain couples TRBV5-5 to TRBJ1-2, with TRBD1 as a possible D gene (6 bases). The CDR3 contains 14 residues. The germline V and J ends were trimmed by 4 bases and 0 bases, with 10 bases remaining between them. CDR1 is SGHKS and CDR2 is YYEKEE in the germline V gene (reference sequence). The CDR3 loop reads CASSLGGANYGYTF. The CDR3 DNA follows: TGTGCCAGCAGCCTAGGGGGAGCTAACTATGGCTACACCTTC.

The chain is built from TRBV19 and TRBJ1-2; maybe TRBD1 (6 bases). V was pared by 5 bases and J by 13 bases, with 26 bases between. CDR3 length: 15 amino acids. CDR1 and CDR2 from the germline V gene are LNHDA and SQIVND (reference sequence). CDR3 sequence (DNA): TGTGCCAGTAGTCTCTCCTCCCCGGGGGGCTCATTCGGCACCTTC. Translating it yields CASSLSSPGGSFGTF.

The chain joins TRBV29-1 to TRBJ1-1; 8 bases are a match to TRBD1. The junction had 5 bases not matched to a gene; V was cut back by 3 bases and J by 2 bases. There are 14 residues in the CDR3. The germline V gene has CDR1 SQVTM and CDR2 ANQGSEA. The CDR3 sequence: CSVEVDRVNTEAFF. CDR3 DNA: TGCAGCGTTGAGGTGGACAGGGTTAACACTGAAGCTTTCTTT.

The V gene is TRBV27, the J gene TRBJ1-1; D remains ambiguous. CDR1 is MNHEY and CDR2 is SMNVEV in the germline V gene (reference sequence). V lost 4 bases and J lost 1, with 10 bases in between. This CDR3 contains 14 residues. In nucleotides, the CDR3 is TGTGCCAGCAGTTCTGGACTGAAGAACACTGAAGCTTTCTTT. As protein: CASSSGLKNTEAFF.

V usage is TRBV5-1 and J usage is TRBJ1-4; 12 nucleotides agree with TRBD1. The CDR3 runs to 18 residues. V lost 4 bases to trimming and J lost 0 bases; unmatched junction nucleotides: 7. CDR1 SGHRS and CDR2 YFSETQ come from the germline V gene. CDR3 region: CASSLSGQGAATNEKLFF. Here the CDR3 DNA reads TGCGCCAGCAGCCTTTCGGGACAGGGGGCGGCAACTAATGAAAAACTGTTTTTT. The full variable domain, in which reference TRBV5-1 and TRBJ1-4 provide the parts outside the CDR3, is KAGVTQTPRYLIKTRGQQVTLSCSPISGHRSVSWYQQTPGQGLQFLFEYFSETQRNKGNFPGRFSGRQFSNSRSEMNVSTLELGDSALYLCASSLSGQGAATNEKLFFGSGTQLSVL.

This clone has just one count. V gene TRBV2 combines with J gene TRBJ1-5; D not resolved. The CDR3 runs to 14 residues. The germline CDR1 and CDR2 sequences are SNHLY and FYNNEI. Deletions cut 7 bases from V and 3 bases from J, with 13 bases between. The DNA of the CDR3 is TGTGCCAGCAAGGTTGGGCCCCTCAATCAGCCCCAGCATTTT. This sequence encodes CASKVGPLNQPQHF. Full variable domain (remainder filled in from reference TRBV2 and TRBJ1-5): EPEVTQTPSHQVTQMGQEVILRCVPISNHLYFYWYRQILGQKVEFLVSFYNNEISEKSEIFDDQFSVERPDGSNFTLKIRSTKLEDSAMYFCASKVGPLNQPQHFGDGTRLSIL.

V usage is TRBV6-5 and J usage is TRBJ2-2; no definite D call. The CDR3 covers 13 residues. Germline CDR1 reads MNHEY; CDR2 reads SVGAGI. The ends were cut back, 2 bases at V and 6 bases at J, with 7 bases in the middle. The CDR3 region has the DNA TGTGCCAGCAGTTACCCCTCCCCCGGGGAGCTGTTTTTT. This codes for CASSYPSPGELFF.

V and J are TRBV14 and TRBJ2-5; 9 nucleotides line up with TRBD1. The junction had 2 bases not matched to a gene; V was cut back by 2 bases and J by 7 bases. The CDR3 has 13 residues. Germline V gene sequence: CDR1 SGHDN, CDR2 FVKESK. CDR3 sequence (DNA): TGTGCCAGCAGCCAATGGACAGGGGCGACCCAGTACTTC. This sequence encodes CASSQWTGATQYF.

The chain carries TRBV10-2 and TRBJ2-7; a weak D match, TRBD1 (5 bases). The CDR3 covers 15 residues. V was trimmed by 2 bases and J by 4 bases, leaving 15 bases between them. Germline values: CDR1 WSHSY, CDR2 SAAADI. CDR3 sequence: CASSERQTSTYEQYF. The CDR3, as DNA: TGCGCCAGCAGTGAGAGACAGACGTCTACTTACGAGCAGTACTTC.